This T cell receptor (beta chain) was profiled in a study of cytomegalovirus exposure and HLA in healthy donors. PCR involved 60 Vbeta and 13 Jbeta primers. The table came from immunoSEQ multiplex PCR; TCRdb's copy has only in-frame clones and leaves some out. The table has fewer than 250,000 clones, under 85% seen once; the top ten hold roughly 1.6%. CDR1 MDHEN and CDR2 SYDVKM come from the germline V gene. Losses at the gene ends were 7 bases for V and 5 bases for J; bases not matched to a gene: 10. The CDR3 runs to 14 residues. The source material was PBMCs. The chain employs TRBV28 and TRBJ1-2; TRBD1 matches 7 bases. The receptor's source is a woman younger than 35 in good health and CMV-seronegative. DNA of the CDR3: TGTGCCAGCACCGGACAGGCGAAACCGTATGGCTACACCTTC. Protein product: CASTGQAKPYGYTF.